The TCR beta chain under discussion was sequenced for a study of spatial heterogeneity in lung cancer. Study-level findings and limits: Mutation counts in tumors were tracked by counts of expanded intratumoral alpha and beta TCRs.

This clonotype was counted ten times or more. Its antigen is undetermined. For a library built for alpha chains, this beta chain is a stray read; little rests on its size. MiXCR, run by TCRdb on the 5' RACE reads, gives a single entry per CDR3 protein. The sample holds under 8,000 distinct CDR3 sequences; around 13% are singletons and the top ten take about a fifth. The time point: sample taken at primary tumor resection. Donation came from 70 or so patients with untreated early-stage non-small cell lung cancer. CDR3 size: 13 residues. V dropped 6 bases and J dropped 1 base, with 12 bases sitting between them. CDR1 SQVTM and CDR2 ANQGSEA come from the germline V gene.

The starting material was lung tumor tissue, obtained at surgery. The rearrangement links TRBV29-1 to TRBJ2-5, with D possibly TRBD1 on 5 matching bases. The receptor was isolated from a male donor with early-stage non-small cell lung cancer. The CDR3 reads CSVGDSLQETQYF. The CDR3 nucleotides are TGCAGCGTAGGTGACAGTCTCCAAGAGACCCAGTACTTC. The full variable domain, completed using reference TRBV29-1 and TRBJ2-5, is SAVISQKPSRDICQRGTSLTIQCQVDSQVTMMFWYRQQPGQSLTLIATANQGSEATYESGFVIDKFPISRPNLTFSTLTVSNMSPEDSSIYLCSVGDSLQETQYFGPGTRLLVL.